This T cell receptor beta chain appears in the sequencing data of a study of T cells after posttransplantation cyclophosphamide. The length of the CDR3 is 15 residues. The V and J ends lost 8 bases and 1 base, in that order; junction bases with no gene match: 7. Germline V gene data show CDR1 as LNHDA and CDR2 as SQIVND (reference sequence). Study observations and caveats: Tissue-infiltrating T cells from skin or gut overlapped little with blood T cells. Donor CD8+ memory clones often dominated recipient blood repertoires at later times. Recipient CMV seropositivity and CMV reactivation strongly tracked TRB clonality.

This clone has at least ten counts. Its target is not known. A marrow graft followed busulfan-fludarabine conditioning, with cyclophosphamide on days +3 and +4. Repertoires were generated with immunoSEQ multiplex PCR, while TCRdb's copy carries only in-frame clones and drops some. The data show some 2,900 clones, with none appearing a single time. The starting material was PBMCs, obtained after allogeneic stem cell transplant with posttransplant cyclophosphamide. This receptor was identified in a female patient between 50 and 59 years old who received an allogeneic stem cell transplant from a related donor, was CMV-positive, and had no GVHD. Certain T cells may be donor cells from the graft. This sequence joins TRBV19 and TRBJ1-5, with 8 positions matching TRBD1. The CDR3 region has the DNA TGTGCCAGTGCCACTACAGGGGGAAGCAATCAGCCCCAGCATTTT. Protein sequence: CASATTGGSNQPQHF. The full variable domain, with the rest looked up from reference TRBV19 and TRBJ1-5, is DGGITQSPKYLFRKEGQNVTLSCEQNLNHDAMYWYRQDPGQGLRLIYYSQIVNDFQKGDIAEGYSVSREKKESFPLTVTSAQKNPTAFYLCASATTGGSNQPQHFGDGTRLSIL.